This record covers a single T cell receptor beta chain. The antigen is unknown. The sample is drawn from a study of T cells after yellow fever vaccination. Template-switching 5'RACE yielded the TCR cDNA; a universal primer site and UMIs were added in the process. TCRdb re-called the 5' RACE reads through MiXCR, storing one row per CDR3 protein. The data show approximately 250,000 distinct CDR3 sequences, approximately 6.7% seen once. The study's findings and limits: Weaker, the secondary response had a peak occurring faster, on day 5 versus 15. Highly abundant clonotypes carried over from the bulk population could end up in FACS-sorted repertoires as contaminants.

The junction had 10 bases not matched to a gene; V was cut back by 4 bases and J by 7 bases. The CDR3 consists of 14 residues. Germline lookup yields CDR1 SGHRS and CDR2 YFSETQ. V usage is TRBV5-1 and J usage is TRBJ2-7, with 8 nucleotides matching TRBD1. This specimen consisted of CD4+ T cells sorted from PBMCs, obtained on the day of the yellow fever booster vaccination. The clonotype originates from a man between 25 and 39 years old who received the YFV17D yellow fever vaccine. CDR3 protein: CASSLAQGAEEQYF. CDR3 bases: TGCGCCAGCAGCCTAGCCCAGGGGGCGGAGGAGCAGTACTTC.